This T cell receptor beta chain comes out of a study of cytomegalovirus exposure and HLA in healthy donors. From germline, CDR1 is SEHNR and CDR2 FQNEAQ (reference sequence). This CDR3 comprises 19 residues. The trim removed 5 bases at V and 8 bases at J, leaving 25 bases unmatched. A multiplex PCR was run with 60 Vbeta primers and 13 Jbeta primers. The protocol was immunoSEQ multiplex PCR, while the TCRdb copy is restricted to in-frame clones and leaves out a portion. The sample yields about 170,000 clones, approximately 86% seen once. This chain joins TRBV7-9 and TRBJ2-3, with 7 nucleotides matching TRBD2. Source material: PBMCs. This clonotype was obtained from a male donor in good health and CMV-seronegative. CDR3 nucleotide sequence: TGTGCCAGCAGCCCTATTTTGGGGGAGCGGGGCCAATCAAGGGGTACGCAGTATTTT. Amino acid sequence: CASSPILGERGQSRGTQYF.